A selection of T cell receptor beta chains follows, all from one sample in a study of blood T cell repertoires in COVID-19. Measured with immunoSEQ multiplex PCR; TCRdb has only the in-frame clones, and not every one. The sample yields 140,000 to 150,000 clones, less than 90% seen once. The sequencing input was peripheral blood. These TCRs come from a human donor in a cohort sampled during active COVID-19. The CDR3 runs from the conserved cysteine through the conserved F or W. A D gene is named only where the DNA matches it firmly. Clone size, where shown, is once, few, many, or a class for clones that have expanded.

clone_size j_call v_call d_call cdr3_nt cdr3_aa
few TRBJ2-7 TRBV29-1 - TGCAGCGTTGAATCGGGCTACGAGCAGTACTTC CSVESGYEQYF
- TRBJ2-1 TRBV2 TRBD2 TGTGCCAGCCCGGACAGCAGCGGGGGGGCCTTTGAGCAGTTCTTC CASPDSSGGAFEQFF
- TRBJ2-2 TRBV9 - TGTGCCAGCAGCGCGGACACCGGGGAGCTGTTTTTT CASSADTGELFF
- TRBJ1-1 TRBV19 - TGTGCCAGTCGGACTGACACCATGAACACTGAAGCTTTCTTT CASRTDTMNTEAFF
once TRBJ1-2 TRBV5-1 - TGCGCCAGCAGAGCCGTTGAGCAGGGTGACTATGGCTACACCTTC CASRAVEQGDYGYTF
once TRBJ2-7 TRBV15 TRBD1 TGTGCCACCAGCAGCGGATCAGGGGGCTACGAGCAGTACTTC CATSSGSGGYEQYF
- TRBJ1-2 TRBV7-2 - TGTGCCAGCAGCCTACTACAGGCTAACTATGGCTACACCTTC CASSLLQANYGYTF
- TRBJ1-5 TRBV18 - TGTGCCAGCTCACCAGGGGGCACTCAGCCCCAGCATTTT CASSPGGTQPQHF
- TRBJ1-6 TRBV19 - TGTGCCAGTAGCGGGAACAGGGCAAGTAATTCACCCCTCCACTTT CASSGNRASNSPLHF
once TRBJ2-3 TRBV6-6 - TGTGCCAGCAGCCTTACGGTGAAGGGGAACACAGATACGCAGTATTTT CASSLTVKGNTDTQYF
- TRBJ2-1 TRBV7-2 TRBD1 TGTGCCAGCAGCTCCCGGACAGGGGGCCGCAATGAGCAGTTCTTC CASSSRTGGRNEQFF
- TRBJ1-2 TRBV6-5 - TGTGCCAGCAATCCGACAGTTAACTATGGCTACACCTTC CASNPTVNYGYTF
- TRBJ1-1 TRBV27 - TGTGCCAGCAGTTCCCGTATATGGGGGACAAAGAACACTGAAGCTTTCTTT CASSSRIWGTKNTEAFF
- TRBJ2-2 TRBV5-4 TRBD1 TGTGCCAGCAGCTCGGGACAGTGGGGCAGCACCGGGGAGCTGTTTTTT CASSSGQWGSTGELFF